This record concerns one TCR beta chain sequence. This sample is part of a study of cytotoxic CD8 clonotypes in ibrutinib-treated CLL. Study-level background: The taking of response samples occurred after a median 12 months of treatment, with a range of 6 to 36.

Germline CDR1 reads SGHRS; CDR2 reads YFSETQ. V was pared by 2 bases and J by 2 bases, with 8 bases between. CDR3 length equals 13 residues. Libraries were prepared by immunoSEQ multiplex PCR; TCRdb keeps only in-frame clonotypes and omits some of them. This table holds more than 200,000 clones, 70% found once. The receptor comes from a human donor with chronic lymphocytic leukemia. The V gene is TRBV5-1, the J gene TRBJ2-7; unclear D gene. Specimen: PBMCs, collected after 24 months of ibrutinib treatment. The CDR3 reads CASSFSFPYEQYF. The CDR3 DNA follows: TGCGCCAGCAGCTTCTCATTCCCCTACGAGCAGTACTTC.